The 18 T cell receptor beta chains below were found in one sample sequenced in a study of CD8 T cells in ankylosing spondylitis. One entry per CDR3 protein results from TCRdb running MiXCR on the 5' RACE reads. This sample carries some 130,000 distinct CDR3 sequences, 7% to 8% of them seen once, and the ten largest clones take around 12%. Source material: blood, either unsorted or a sorted T cell fraction (not recorded which). The receptors derive from a female donor with ankylosing spondylitis or in good health (not recorded which).

This clonotype was counted at least ten times. This rearrangement joins TRBV20-1 to TRBJ2-7, with TRBD1 matching over 7 bases. The ends lost 5 bases at V and 2 bases at J; junction bases unmatched: 6. Germline-derived CDR1 and CDR2 are DFQATT and SNEGSKA (reference sequence). The CDR3 has 13 residues. The CDR3 nucleotides read TGCAGTGCTCCCGGGACAGTGGCCTACGAGCAGTACTTC. Translating gives CSAPGTVAYEQYF.

This clonotype occurred many times. The V gene is TRBV20-1, the J gene TRBJ1-6; D may be TRBD1 (5 bases). Between the trimmed V and J ends, which lost 6 bases and 9 bases, there was a span of 18 bases. Germline CDR1 DFQATT, CDR2 SNEGSKA (reference sequence). CDR3 length equals 14 residues. The CDR3 loop is CSADTGVSVSPLHF. In nucleotides, the CDR3 is TGCAGTGCGGATACAGGAGTCTCAGTTTCACCCCTCCACTTT.

The table lists this clonotype with many counts. The chain recombines TRBV12-3 or TRBV12-4 with TRBJ2-7; 10 bases agree with TRBD1. The V gene end was trimmed by 3 bases and the J gene end by 6 bases; junction bases not matched to a gene: 5. The CDR3 loop spans 14 amino acids. In DNA form, the CDR3 reads TGTGCCAGCAGTTTTCGACAGGGGGCGGGCGAGCAGTACTTC. Translating gives CASSFRQGAGEQYF.

This clonotype was seen many times. CDR3 DNA: TGCGCCAGCAGCCATCCGAAACCGGGGACGGAGAGCTCCTACGAGCAGTACTTC. Translated: CASSHPKPGTESSYEQYF. The chain employs TRBV4-1 and TRBJ2-7, with D perhaps matching TRBD1 or TRBD2 (5 bases each). The germline gives CDR1 MGHRA, CDR2 YSYEKL. The CDR3 runs to 18 residues. V dropped 3 bases and J dropped 0 bases, with 21 bases sitting between them.

This clonotype was seen a handful of times. The chain is built from TRBV25-1 and TRBJ2-1, with D perhaps TRBD2 (5 bases). V was cut by 6 bases and J by 12 bases, with 15 bases left in between. The CDR3 has 12 amino acids. Germline loops: CDR1 MGHDK, CDR2 SYGVNS. Here the CDR3 DNA reads TGTGCCAGCAGGGGGAGTATCTTAGGGCAGTTCTTC. This codes for CASRGSILGQFF.

V is TRBV20-1 and J is TRBJ2-1, with D perhaps TRBD2 (6 bases). There are 14 residues in the CDR3. Germline CDR1 reads DFQATT; CDR2 reads SNEGSKA (reference sequence). Trimming shortened V by 6 bases and J by 4 bases, and 16 bases separated the two germline ends. The CDR3 spells CSAAGTRRYNEQFF. The CDR3 DNA sequence: TGCAGTGCGGCCGGGACTCGACGTTACAATGAGCAGTTCTTC.

Regarding this clonotype: A much larger clone sits a single nucleotide away, making a read error possible. V usage is TRBV5-6 and J usage is TRBJ2-3, with a tentative D call TRBD2 (6 bases). CDR3 size: 17 residues. The V gene's germline CDR1 is SGHDT and CDR2 YYEEEE. The CDR3 region has the DNA TGTGCCAACAGCTTGGGGGGTGCACCACCGAGCACAGATACGCAGTATTTT. Protein sequence: CANSLGGAPPSTDTQYF. Complete variable domain (other parts from reference TRBV5-6 and TRBJ2-3): DAGVTQSPTHLIKTRGQQVTLRCSPKSGHDTVSWYQQALGQGPQFIFQYYEEEERQRGNFPDRFSGHQFPNYSSELNVNALLLGDSALYLCANSLGGAPPSTDTQYFGPGTRLTVL.

This clonotype was counted many times. In DNA form, the CDR3 reads TGCAGCGTTCTTACAGGGGTGAACACTGAAGCTTTCTTT. Translating it yields CSVLTGVNTEAFF. The V gene is TRBV29-1, the J gene TRBJ1-1; 7 bases are shared with TRBD1. The CDR3 contains 13 residues. Looked up from germline, CDR1 is SQVTM and CDR2 is ANQGSEA. Trimming cost V 5 bases and J 0 bases; bases outside gene matches: 3.

This clonotype was observed at least ten times. The V and J genes are TRBV10-3 and TRBJ1-1, with TRBD1 as a possible D gene (5 bases). Between the trimmed V and J ends, which lost 7 bases and 1 base, there was a span of 10 bases. The germline V gene encodes CDR1 ENHRY and CDR2 SYGVKD. CDR3 length: 13 amino acids. CDR3 nucleotide sequence: TGTGCCATCATTGGGGGACCGAACACTGAAGCTTTCTTT. As protein: CAIIGGPNTEAFF.

In its sample, this clonotype was seen a few times. The gene calls are TRBV30 and TRBJ1-3, with a tentative D call TRBD1 (6 bases). Germline V gene data show CDR1 as GTSNPN and CDR2 as SVGIG (reference sequence). Deletions cut 0 bases from V and 4 bases from J, with 13 bases between. The CDR3 length is 15 residues. The CDR3: CAWSVTRGTGNTIYF. DNA for the CDR3: TGTGCCTGGAGTGTAACCAGGGGCACCGGAAACACCATATATTTT.

This clonotype has a count of ten or more. J is TRBJ2-1 and V is TRBV21-1; no DNA check was done on the table's D call, TRBD2. TRBV21-1 is flagged as a pseudogene. The CDR3 covers 19 residues. CDR3 nucleotides: TGTGCCAGCAGCTCCAAAGAGGGGGCTAGCGGGGGGTCCTACAATGAGCAGTTCTTC. Its translation is CASSSKEGASGGSYNEQFF.

This clonotype was counted many times. The CDR3 DNA is TGTGCCAGCAGTTTCTCTAGCGGCGGGGGCCCAGATACGCAGTATTTT. This codes for CASSFSSGGGPDTQYF. The rearrangement joins TRBV12-3 or TRBV12-4 to TRBJ2-3; tentatively, D is TRBD2 (7 bases). Trimming took off 3 bases at V and 4 bases at J, with 17 bases between the two ends. The CDR3 has 16 amino acids.

In this sample, this clonotype turned up many times. CDR3 region: CASGLDIRGADTEAFF. The CDR3 DNA reads TGCGCCAGCGGGTTAGACATTCGGGGGGCGGACACTGAAGCTTTCTTT. The J gene is TRBJ1-1, the V gene TRBV5-1; a weak D match, TRBD1 (6 bases). Germline V gene sequence: CDR1 SGHRS, CDR2 YFSETQ. V lost 7 bases, J lost 3 bases, and 22 bases lay in between. The CDR3 is made up of 16 amino acids.

This clonotype has only a few counts. This sequence joins TRBV4-2 and TRBJ2-2, with a tentative D call TRBD1 (6 bases). Germline CDR1 reads LGHNA; CDR2 reads YNFKEQ. The CDR3 length is 16 residues. Trimming took off 4 bases at V and 0 bases at J, with 12 bases between the two ends. This CDR3 reads CASSRGTITNTGELFF. CDR3 coding DNA: TGTGCCAGCAGCCGAGGGACAATAACGAACACCGGGGAGCTGTTTTTT.

This clonotype was recorded at least ten times. This chain connects TRBV7-9 to TRBJ1-2; the D is unclear. The CDR3 is made up of 13 amino acids. Germline CDR1 and CDR2: SEHNR and FQNEAQ (reference sequence). V gave up 7 bases and J gave up 6 bases, with 15 bases separating them. CDR3 protein: CASNDWEIDGYTF. DNA of the CDR3: TGTGCCAGCAACGACTGGGAGATCGATGGCTACACCTTC.

This clonotype was seen at least ten times. This rearrangement joins TRBV9 to TRBJ2-3; 8 positions match TRBD1. J was trimmed by 6 bases and V by 0 bases; bases with no gene match: 6. The CDR3 totals 15 residues. From germline, CDR1 is SGDLS and CDR2 YYNGEE. The CDR3 protein is CASSVAGQGRDTQYF. Written as DNA, the CDR3 is TGTGCCAGCAGCGTAGCCGGACAGGGAAGGGATACGCAGTATTTT.

This clonotype was detected many times. The chain is built from TRBV5-1 and TRBJ2-1; no clear D. Between the trimmed V and J ends, which lost 1 base and 6 bases, there was a span of 11 bases. CDR3 size: 14 residues. Germline V gives CDR1 SGHRS, CDR2 YFSETQ. The CDR3 protein is CASSLQSPLNEQFF. Written as DNA, the CDR3 is TGCGCCAGCAGCTTGCAAAGCCCCCTCAATGAGCAGTTCTTC.

Many counts were recorded for this clonotype. This chain links TRBV20-1 with TRBJ2-3, with unresolved D. The V gene lost 3 bases and the J gene lost 3 bases, with 10 bases spanning the gap. The CDR3 is made up of 13 amino acids. CDR1 and CDR2 (germline): DFQATT, SNEGSKA (reference sequence). CDR3 in amino acids: CSASLPVTDTQYF. In DNA, the CDR3 is TGCAGTGCTAGCCTCCCTGTAACAGATACGCAGTATTTT.